The next 23 T cell receptor beta chains were all read from a single sample in a study of T cells in localized non-small cell lung cancer. Generated by immunoSEQ multiplex PCR, the TCRdb table keeps only in-frame clones and is missing some. The table has tens of thousands of clones, roughly nine tenths seen once. The source material was peripheral blood, sampled before any cancer treatment. The origin of the receptors is a woman aged 40-70 years with stage I lung adenocarcinoma.

The chain couples TRBV30 to TRBJ1-6; 8 nucleotides agree with TRBD1. J gave up 10 bases and V 4 bases, and 9 bases lay outside the gene matches. The CDR3 contains 14 residues. Germline lookup yields CDR1 GTSNPN and CDR2 SVGIG (reference sequence). The CDR3 sequence is CAWIGQGMVSPLHF. DNA of the CDR3: TGTGCCTGGATAGGACAGGGTATGGTCTCACCCCTCCACTTT. The full variable domain, completed using reference TRBV30 and TRBJ1-6, is SQTIHQWPATLVQPVGSPLSLECTVEGTSNPNLYWYRQAAGRGLQLLFYSVGIGQISSEVPQNLSASRPQDRQFILSSKKLLLSDSGFYLCAWIGQGMVSPLHFGNGTRLTVT.

The chain uses TRBV10-3 and TRBJ1-1; tentative D call: TRBD1 (5 bases). Trimming cost V 2 bases and J 7 bases, with 17 bases left between them. CDR3 length equals 15 residues. Germline CDR1 is ENHRY and CDR2 is SYGVKD. The CDR3, as DNA: TGTGCCATCAGTGAGATCAGGGACCCAAGAGGTGAAGCTTTCTTT. Its translation: CAISEIRDPRGEAFF.

The rearrangement links TRBV25-1 to TRBJ2-5; D is ambiguous. The CDR3 sequence is 16 residues long. Deletions cut 3 bases from V and 0 bases from J, with 14 bases between. Germline assignment: CDR1 MGHDK and CDR2 SYGVNS. The DNA for the CDR3 is TGTGCCAGCAGTGAGCAAGGACGGAAGTACCAAGAGACCCAGTACTTC. Its translation is CASSEQGRKYQETQYF.

V is TRBV7-9 and J is TRBJ1-1; D remains unclear. V gave up 4 bases and J gave up 1 base, with 7 bases separating them. The CDR3 consists of 13 residues. CDR1 SEHNR and CDR2 FQNEAQ come from the germline V gene (reference sequence). The DNA for the CDR3 is TGTGCCAGCAGCTCAGAGCGGAACACTGAAGCTTTCTTT. The encoded protein is CASSSERNTEAFF.

This chain joins TRBV7-9 and TRBJ1-2; no clear D gene. The CDR3 runs 14 residues. Germline V gene sequence: CDR1 SEHNR, CDR2 FQNEAQ (reference sequence). V lost 0 bases and J lost 3, with 8 bases in between. Here the CDR3 reads CASSLAPDYYGYTF. Here the CDR3 DNA reads TGTGCCAGCAGCTTAGCTCCCGATTACTATGGCTACACCTTC.

The chain is built from TRBV9 and TRBJ2-5; a possible D gene is TRBD2 (6 bases). Germline V gives CDR1 SGDLS, CDR2 YYNGEE. CDR3 length equals 16 residues. With 0 bases removed from V and 4 bases from J, the gap between germline ends came to 16 bases. The chain's CDR3 is CASSVAAGKGGETQYF. The CDR3 bases are TGTGCCAGCAGCGTAGCCGCGGGAAAGGGAGGAGAGACCCAGTACTTC. Full variable domain (outside the CDR3, taken from reference TRBV9 and TRBJ2-5): DSGVTQTPKHLITATGQRVTLRCSPRSGDLSVYWYQQSLDQGLQFLIQYYNGEERAKGNILERFSAQQFPDLHSELNLSSLELGDSALYFCASSVAAGKGGETQYFGPGTRLLVL.

This chain uses TRBV4-3 with TRBJ2-7; TRBD1 might be the D (5 bases). The V gene lost 0 bases and the J gene lost 0 bases, with 9 bases spanning the gap. This CDR3 region has 15 residues. CDR1 is LGHNA, CDR2 YSLEER, per germline. The CDR3 nucleotides are TGCGCCAGCAGCCAAGATGGACACCTCTCCTACGAGCAGTACTTC. It codes for CASSQDGHLSYEQYF.

The rearrangement links TRBV28 to TRBJ1-2, with 9 bases fitting TRBD1. The CDR3 totals 14 residues. Per the germline V gene, CDR1 is MDHEN and CDR2 is SYDVKM. With 10 bases clipped from V and 2 bases from J, the junction kept 8 bases outside the gene matches. The CDR3 sequence is CATFTGTGNYGYTF. The CDR3 bases are TGTGCCACCTTTACCGGGACAGGGAACTATGGCTACACCTTC.

The genes are TRBV5-1 and TRBJ2-3; no definite D call. Germline lookup yields CDR1 SGHRS and CDR2 YFSETQ. The V end lost 1 base, the J end lost 1 base, and 10 bases lay between the germline ends. The CDR3 is made up of 15 amino acids. The CDR3 sequence is CASSLSLFGTDTQYF. CDR3 DNA: TGCGCCAGCAGCTTGTCTCTGTTTGGCACAGATACGCAGTATTTT.

This chain joins TRBV7-2 and TRBJ2-1, with TRBD2 identical over 7 bases. The CDR3 loop spans 17 amino acids. Germline V gene lookup returns CDR1 SGHTA and CDR2 FQGNSA. J lost 10 bases, V lost 1 base, and 16 bases had no gene match. CDR3 nucleotides: TGTGCCAGCAGCTTAGGATGGATTGGCGGGGGTCCCTCAGAGCAGTTCTTC. Encoded protein: CASSLGWIGGGPSEQFF.

V and J are TRBV14 and TRBJ2-1, with D possibly matching TRBD2 (6 bases). The V gene lost 1 base and the J gene lost 5 bases, with 18 bases spanning the gap. The CDR3 has 17 residues. The germline gives CDR1 SGHDN, CDR2 FVKESK. CDR3: CASSQVGGSGLNNEQFF. The CDR3 nucleotides are TGTGCCAGCAGCCAAGTGGGTGGGAGCGGGCTAAACAATGAGCAGTTCTTC.

The chain recombines TRBV4-3 with TRBJ1-6, with D unresolved. V shed 4 bases and J shed 0 bases, with 19 bases lying between them. The CDR3 is 19 amino acids. Germline V gene lookup returns CDR1 LGHNA and CDR2 YSLEER. CDR3 in DNA: TGCGCCAGCAGCCCCCAGTTTGATGATGTTAGCTCCTATAATTCACCCCTCCACTTT. Its translation is CASSPQFDDVSSYNSPLHF.

The V gene is TRBV4-2, the J gene TRBJ1-2; perhaps TRBD1 as D (6 bases). Per the germline V gene, CDR1 is LGHNA and CDR2 is YNFKEQ. V lost 4 bases to trimming and J lost 6 bases, with 21 bases between them. The CDR3 sequence is 16 residues long. CDR3 DNA sequence: TGTGCCAGCAGCCGCCGTTTGGGCCTAGGGGGGGATGGCTACACCTTC. Its translation: CASSRRLGLGGDGYTF.

This chain uses TRBV5-6 with TRBJ2-2; D gene unclear. This CDR3 is 14 amino acids long. Germline loops: CDR1 SGHDT, CDR2 YYEEEE. V was pared by 3 bases and J by 1 base, with 7 bases between. The CDR3 nucleotides read TGTGCCAGCAGCTCCCGGCTGAACACCGGGGAGCTGTTTTTT. Protein: CASSSRLNTGELFF.

With respect to this clone: One end of the junction varies from germline; a read error may be responsible. The J gene is TRBJ2-7, the V gene TRBV5-1; possible D gene TRBD2, 6 bases. This CDR3 comprises 15 residues. Germline V CDR1 and CDR2: SGHRS, YFSETQ. CDR3: CASSGGTPVAYEQYF. Here the CDR3 DNA reads TGTGCCAGCAGCGGAGGGACCCCGGTAGCCTACGAGCAGTACTTC.

This clone appeared a single time. This chain joins TRBV7-3 and TRBJ2-1, with 8 bases aligning to TRBD1. Losses at the gene ends were 5 bases for V and 5 bases for J; bases not matched to a gene: 8. Germline V CDR1 and CDR2: SGHTA, FQGTGA. The CDR3 is 15 residues long. The CDR3 nucleotides are TGTGCCAGCAGCAGGACAGGGTGGAGTGACAATGAGCAGTTCTTC. Translating gives CASSRTGWSDNEQFF. Variable domain in full (rest from reference TRBV7-3 and TRBJ2-1): GAGVSQTPSNKVTEKGKYVELRCDPISGHTALYWYRQSLGQGPEFLIYFQGTGAADDSGLPNDRFFAVRPEGSVSTLKIQRTERGDSAVYLCASSRTGWSDNEQFFGPGTRLTVL.

There are a few counts of this clone. The chain recombines TRBV9 with TRBJ2-3, with 13 positions matching TRBD2. V dropped 0 bases and J dropped 0; count of bases not matched to a gene: 7. CDR1 and CDR2 (germline): SGDLS, YYNGEE. The CDR3 runs 19 residues. DNA of the CDR3: TGTGCCAGCAGCGTAGCGATGACTAGCGGGGGGCCCAGCACAGATACGCAGTATTTT. Amino acid sequence: CASSVAMTSGGPSTDTQYF.

In this sample, this clone turned up a few times. The chain combines TRBV9 with TRBJ2-5, with TRBD1 matching 9 bases. V lost 0 bases, J lost 1 base, and 4 bases stayed unmatched. The CDR3 consists of 16 residues. Per the germline V gene, CDR1 is SGDLS and CDR2 is YYNGEE. CDR3 in DNA: TGTGCCAGCAGCGTAGGGGGACAGGGAAGCCAAGAGACCCAGTACTTC. It translates to CASSVGGQGSQETQYF.

V is TRBV6-5 and J is TRBJ1-5; D ambiguous. CDR1 is MNHEY and CDR2 is SVGAGI in the germline V gene. Trimming removed 2 bases at V and 6 bases at J, with 8 bases between. The CDR3 covers 13 residues. The CDR3 DNA is TGTGCCAGCAGTTACAATGTTGGTCAGCCCCAGCATTTT. The encoded protein is CASSYNVGQPQHF.

This clone came up a few times. J is TRBJ1-1 and V is TRBV4-1; D is uncertain. From germline, CDR1 is MGHRA and CDR2 YSYEKL. V was pared by 0 bases and J by 6 bases, with 23 bases between. The CDR3 runs 18 residues. The chain's CDR3 is CASSQDCELFGGCAEAFF. The CDR3 DNA follows: TGCGCCAGCAGCCAAGATTGCGAACTTTTCGGAGGGTGCGCTGAAGCTTTCTTT.

J is TRBJ2-1 and V is TRBV11-3; TRBD2 matches 8 bases. The germline gives CDR1 SGHNT, CDR2 YENEEA. V dropped 4 bases and J dropped 12; count of bases not matched to a gene: 11. CDR3 size: 14 residues. CDR3 in amino acids: CASSSGLAGSRQFF. In nucleotides, the CDR3 is TGTGCCAGCAGCTCTGGCCTAGCGGGTTCTCGGCAGTTCTTC. The variable domain in full, with the rest retrieved from reference TRBV11-3 and TRBJ2-1, is EAGVVQSPRYKIIEKKQPVAFWCNPISGHNTLYWYLQNLGQGPELLIRYENEEAVDDSQLPKDRFSAERLKGVDSTLKIQPAELGDSAVYLCASSSGLAGSRQFFGPGTRLTVL.

The gene calls are TRBV4-3 and TRBJ2-3; 11 positions agree with TRBD2. The CDR3 is 15 residues long. V lost 4 bases to trimming and J lost 6 bases; unmatched junction nucleotides: 6. The germline gives CDR1 LGHNA, CDR2 YSLEER. The CDR3 sequence: CASSRSGGAGDTQYF. The CDR3 nucleotides read TGCGCCAGCAGCCGTAGCGGGGGGGCCGGGGATACGCAGTATTTT.

In its sample, this clone was seen once. The J gene is TRBJ1-2, the V gene TRBV4-2; tentative D call: TRBD1 (6 bases). Germline CDR1 and CDR2: LGHNA and YNFKEQ. The CDR3 covers 15 residues. V was shortened by 0 bases and J by 4 bases, with 12 bases between the two germline ends. CDR3 sequence (DNA): TGTGCCAGCAGCCAAGACCTTCGCAGGGGCTATGGCTACACCTTC. Translated, it gives CASSQDLRRGYGYTF.